This TCR beta chain was observed in a study of cytomegalovirus exposure and HLA in healthy donors. Study summary: The use of the same platform for the 120 or so validation repertoires and the roughly 630 first-cohort repertoires was reported by a later analysis.

The protocol was immunoSEQ multiplex PCR, while the TCRdb copy is restricted to in-frame clones and leaves out a portion. The sample yields tens of thousands of clones, around 85% seen once. General study points: Most observed TCR sequences were rare, whereas some public TCRs were detected in many donors. More than 150 TCR beta chains were listed as cytomegalovirus-associated. A later analysis found first-cohort TCR clusters tended to co-occur in the 120 validation repertoires.

This clone was counted a single time. The antigen is undetermined. Germline CDR1 reads SQVTM; CDR2 reads ANQGSEA. The CDR3 extends over 17 amino acids. J lost 6 bases, V lost 1 base, and 10 bases had no gene match. This receptor was identified in a man under 40 in good health and CMV-seronegative. The V call is TRBV29-1, the J call TRBJ1-5; 12 bases match TRBD1. Sample: PBMCs. CDR3 bases: TGCAGCGTTGAAGGGGGGATTGGGACAGGGGGCATTCAGCCCCAGCATTTT. Amino acid sequence: CSVEGGIGTGGIQPQHF.